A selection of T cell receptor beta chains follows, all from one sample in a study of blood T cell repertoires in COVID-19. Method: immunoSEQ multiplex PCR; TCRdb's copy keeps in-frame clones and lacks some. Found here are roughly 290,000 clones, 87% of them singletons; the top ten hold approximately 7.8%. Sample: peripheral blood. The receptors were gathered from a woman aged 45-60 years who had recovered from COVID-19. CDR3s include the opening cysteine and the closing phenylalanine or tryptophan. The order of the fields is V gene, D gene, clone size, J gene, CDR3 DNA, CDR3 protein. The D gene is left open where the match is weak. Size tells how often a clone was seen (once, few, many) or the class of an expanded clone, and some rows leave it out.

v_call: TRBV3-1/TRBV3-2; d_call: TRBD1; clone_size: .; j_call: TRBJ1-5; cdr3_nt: TGTGCCAGCAGCCAAGCAGGGGGCGGGCAGCCCCAGCATTTT; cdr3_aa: CASSQAGGGQPQHF
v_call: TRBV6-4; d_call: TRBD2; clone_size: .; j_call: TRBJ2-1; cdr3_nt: TGTGCCAGCAGTGTTTTTGCGGGGGGGCCTGGGGAGCAGTTCTTC; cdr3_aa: CASSVFAGGPGEQFF
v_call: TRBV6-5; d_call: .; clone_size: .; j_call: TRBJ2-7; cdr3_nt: TGTGCCAGCAAAAGGGGTCTTTTAGAGCAGTACTTC; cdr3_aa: CASKRGLLEQYF
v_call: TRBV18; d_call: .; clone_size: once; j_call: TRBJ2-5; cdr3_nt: TGTGCCAGCTCACCTTCCCAGTGGAGCGAAGAGACCCAGTACTTC; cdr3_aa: CASSPSQWSEETQYF
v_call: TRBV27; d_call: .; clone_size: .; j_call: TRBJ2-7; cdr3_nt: TGTGCCAGCAGTTTCGGAGTGGCCTACGAGCAGTACTTC; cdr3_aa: CASSFGVAYEQYF
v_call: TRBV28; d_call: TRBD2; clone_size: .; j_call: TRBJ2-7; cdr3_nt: TGTGCCAGCAGGCGGACTAGCGCCTTCGAGCAGTACTTC; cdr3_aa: CASRRTSAFEQYF
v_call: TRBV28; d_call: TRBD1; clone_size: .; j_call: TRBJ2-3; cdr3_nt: TGTGCCAGCAGCCCGGACAGGTTCACAAGCCAGTTGCTCCCAGATACGCAGTATTTT; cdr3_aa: CASSPDRFTSQLLPDTQYF
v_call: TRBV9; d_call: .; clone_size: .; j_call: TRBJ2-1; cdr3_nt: TGTGCCAGCAGCGTAACGGTTACCAATGAGCAGTTCTTC; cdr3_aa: CASSVTVTNEQFF
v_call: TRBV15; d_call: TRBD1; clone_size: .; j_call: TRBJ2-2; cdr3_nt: TGTGCCACCAGCAGAGGTGGACAGGGGGCCGGGGAGCTGTTTTTT; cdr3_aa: CATSRGGQGAGELFF
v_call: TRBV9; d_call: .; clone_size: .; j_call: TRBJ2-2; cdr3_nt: TGTGCCAGCACCCCGACCCCAGGGGCCGGGGAGCTGTTTTTT; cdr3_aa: CASTPTPGAGELFF
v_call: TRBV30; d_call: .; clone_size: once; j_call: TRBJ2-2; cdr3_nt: TGTGCCTGGAGTGTACTGGGCATATCCACCGGGGAGCTGTTTTTT; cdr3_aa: CAWSVLGISTGELFF
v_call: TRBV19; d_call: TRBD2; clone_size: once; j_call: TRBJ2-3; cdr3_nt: TGTGCCAGTAGAACGGGACTAGCGGGAGTCACAGATACGCAGTATTTT; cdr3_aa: CASRTGLAGVTDTQYF
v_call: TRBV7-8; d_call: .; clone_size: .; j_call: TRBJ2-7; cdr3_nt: TGTGCCAGCAGCTTATATGACAGCTCCTACGAGCAGTACTTC; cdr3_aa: CASSLYDSSYEQYF
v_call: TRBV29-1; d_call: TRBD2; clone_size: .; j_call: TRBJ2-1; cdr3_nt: TGCAGCGTTGCAGGACTAGCGGGGGGTGAGCAGTTCTTC; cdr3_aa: CSVAGLAGGEQFF
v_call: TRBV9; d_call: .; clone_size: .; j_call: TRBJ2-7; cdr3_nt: TGTGCCAGCAGCGTAGCCGCGGGACCCTCCTACGAGCAGTACTTC; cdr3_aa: CASSVAAGPSYEQYF
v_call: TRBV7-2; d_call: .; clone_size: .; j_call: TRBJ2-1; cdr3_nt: TGTGCCAGCAGCCCTCGGAGGGCGACCTACAATGAGCAGTTCTTC; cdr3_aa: CASSPRRATYNEQFF
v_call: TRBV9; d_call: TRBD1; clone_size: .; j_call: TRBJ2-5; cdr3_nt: TGTGCCAGCAGCACTCGAATGGGACAGGCTGAAGAGACCCAGTACTTC; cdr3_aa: CASSTRMGQAEETQYF
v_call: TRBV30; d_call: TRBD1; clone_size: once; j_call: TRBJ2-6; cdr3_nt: TGTGCCTGGAGTGCAACGGGGACAGGGTTGACTGGGGCCAACGTCCTGACTTTC; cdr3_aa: CAWSATGTGLTGANVLTF